This T cell receptor beta chain was observed in a study of long-term antiretroviral therapy in people with HIV. The CDR3 consists of 14 residues. The V gene lost 0 bases and the J gene lost 5 bases, with 10 bases spanning the gap. In germline, CDR1 is MGHRA, CDR2 YSYEKL. Researchers ran immunoSEQ v3.0 at survey level. Libraries were prepared by immunoSEQ multiplex PCR; TCRdb keeps only in-frame clonotypes and omits some of them. The sample has tens of thousands of clones; over 75% are singletons. The specimen comprised unsorted PBMCs, sampled 0.8 years before starting antiretroviral therapy. This sequence joins TRBV4-1 and TRBJ1-1, with no clear D. The origin of this receptor is a young man with HIV. In nucleotides, the CDR3 is TGCGCCAGCAGCCAAGATCGGGGTCGGACTGAAGCTTTCTTT. Translation gives CASSQDRGRTEAFF.